A selection of T cell receptor beta chains follows, all from one sample in a study of blood T cell repertoires in COVID-19. Method: immunoSEQ multiplex PCR; TCRdb's copy keeps in-frame clones and lacks some. The profile shows 410,000 or so clones, 89% of them singletons. The specimen was peripheral blood. These receptors originate from a woman aged 35 to 49 with COVID-19, enrolled during active disease. CDR3s include the opening cysteine and the closing phenylalanine or tryptophan. The order of the fields is V gene, J gene, CDR3 protein.

TRBV7-9	TRBJ2-3	CASSLKAGGRTDTQYF
TRBV28	TRBJ2-1	CASSFSISEQFF
TRBV28	TRBJ2-1	CASSASGQFNEQFF
TRBV6-2/TRBV6-3	TRBJ2-3	CASSYGTSGNTDTQYF
TRBV19	TRBJ1-3	CASRAGHLIGNTIYF
TRBV9	TRBJ2-7	CASSVGLGLAGGPVYEQYF
TRBV5-1	TRBJ1-5	CASSLGRDQPQHF
TRBV30	TRBJ2-7	CAWRGGFYEQYF
TRBV30	TRBJ1-2	CAWTLSGHPNYTF
TRBV18	TRBJ1-5	CASSPQGGGNQPQHF
TRBV25-1	TRBJ2-7	CASAYIGTNFSYEQYF
TRBV5-1	TRBJ2-2	CASSWRQLNTGELFF
TRBV27	TRBJ2-1	CASSTPPSGRGNEQFF
TRBV5-1	TRBJ1-4	CASRQGAAAEKLFF
TRBV28	TRBJ1-5	CASGGTGGGQPQHF
TRBV11-2	TRBJ2-3	CASSLRAGGTDTQYF
TRBV5-4	TRBJ1-4	CASSSLQGTGEKLFF
TRBV28	TRBJ2-7	CASSDLNGGPTLAYEQYF
TRBV6-5	TRBJ1-1	CASSFFTETEAFF
TRBV9	TRBJ1-5	CASSVGQGNQPQHF
TRBV29-1	TRBJ1-1	CSVWSGSSRAFF
TRBV28	TRBJ1-1	CASSRNTGFSPTEAFF
TRBV7-8	TRBJ2-5	CASSQFGGETLQETQYF
TRBV29-1	TRBJ2-3	CSVSHSQRTDTQYF
TRBV12-5	TRBJ2-2	CASGGTGGSGELFF
TRBV4-3	TRBJ2-1	CASSPHLDLSYNEQFF
TRBV3-1/TRBV3-2	TRBJ2-2	CASSQPGTSGSPGTGELFF
TRBV10-3	TRBJ2-3	CATASYAGASTDTQYF
TRBV6-5	TRBJ2-7	CASSPAVMKYEQYF
TRBV7-2	TRBJ2-3	CASSRDYTDTQYF
TRBV5-4	TRBJ2-5	CASSFTLQETQYF
TRBV18	TRBJ2-2	CASARGGLADTGELFF
TRBV27	TRBJ1-5	CASSFLRQGSNQPQHF
TRBV5-6	TRBJ1-1	CASSLETGAITEAFF
TRBV7-2	TRBJ1-2	CASSTYRVYGYTF
TRBV4-3	TRBJ2-5	CASSQAGGSQETQYF
TRBV6-5	TRBJ1-6	CASTTGVNSPLHF
TRBV7-8	TRBJ1-5	CASSLKGQGRDRRNQPQHF
TRBV28	TRBJ1-2	CASRLRGQGRRYTF
TRBV13	TRBJ1-1	CASSMYEGAEAFF
TRBV6-5	TRBJ1-3	CASSHYQGASGNTIYF
TRBV30	TRBJ1-4	CAWSSGGRGNEKLFF
TRBV7-3	TRBJ2-6	CASSSSTGANVLTF
TRBV6-5	TRBJ1-6	CASGGASDSPLHF
TRBV9	TRBJ1-2	CASSGGTFNYGYTF
TRBV30	TRBJ1-1	CAWSPLGGNTEAFF
TRBV3-1/TRBV3-2	TRBJ1-3	CASSQEGDRVGSGNTIYF
TRBV6-1	TRBJ2-1	CTSREGLHNEQFF
TRBV28	TRBJ2-1	CASSGAGGYNEQFF
TRBV12-3/TRBV12-4	TRBJ1-1	CASRGQGRSEAFF